This T cell receptor beta chain was observed in a study of tissue T cells after allogeneic stem cell transplantation. Of note for this clone: Its specificity is not known. Genes and germline come from the mouse.

The time point was: mouse harvest day 14 after allogeneic transplant. Tail vein injection delivered 10^7 T-cell-depleted bone marrow cells and 10^6 splenic CD5+ T cells. Mice had MHC-mismatched B6 into BALB/c GVHD, sampled day 7 or 14. Notes on the study in general: Across patients, clones rarely overlapped, yet motif clusters were shared tissue-specifically.

This table comes from immunoSEQ multiplex PCR, and its TCRdb copy is limited to in-frame clones, with some not included. This sample has 7,000 to 8,000 clones, with around 37% found just once. The sequence was obtained from a female BALB/c mouse given C57BL/6 T cells with graft-versus-host disease after an allogeneic hematopoietic cell transplant. The sequenced sample was skin.

The DNA read from the CDR3 is TGTGCCAGCAGTCTGACTGGGGTCCAAGACACCCAGTAC. This translates into CASSLTGVQDTQY. The CDR3 in its entirety is CASSLTGVQDTQYF. The V and J genes are TRBV26 and TRBJ2-5, with 7 bases that match TRBD2. The read ends 1 residue early relative to the CDR3; the germline J gene fills the gap. Germline V gene data show CDR1 as KGHPV and CDR2 as FQNQEV (reference sequence). The length of the CDR3 is 14 residues. The V gene end was trimmed by 2 bases and the J gene end by 2 bases; junction bases not matched to a gene: 1.